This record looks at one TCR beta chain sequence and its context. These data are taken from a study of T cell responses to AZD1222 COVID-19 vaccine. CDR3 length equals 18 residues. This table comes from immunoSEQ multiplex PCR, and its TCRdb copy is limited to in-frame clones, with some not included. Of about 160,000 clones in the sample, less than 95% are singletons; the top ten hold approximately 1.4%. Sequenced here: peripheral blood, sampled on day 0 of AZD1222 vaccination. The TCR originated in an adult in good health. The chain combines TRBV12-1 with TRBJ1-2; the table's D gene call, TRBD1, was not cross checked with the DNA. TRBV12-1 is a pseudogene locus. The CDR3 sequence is CASSAGPALDRCGYGYTF. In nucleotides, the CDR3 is TGTGCCAGCAGCGCTGGACCTGCCCTGGACAGGTGCGGCTATGGCTACACCTTC.